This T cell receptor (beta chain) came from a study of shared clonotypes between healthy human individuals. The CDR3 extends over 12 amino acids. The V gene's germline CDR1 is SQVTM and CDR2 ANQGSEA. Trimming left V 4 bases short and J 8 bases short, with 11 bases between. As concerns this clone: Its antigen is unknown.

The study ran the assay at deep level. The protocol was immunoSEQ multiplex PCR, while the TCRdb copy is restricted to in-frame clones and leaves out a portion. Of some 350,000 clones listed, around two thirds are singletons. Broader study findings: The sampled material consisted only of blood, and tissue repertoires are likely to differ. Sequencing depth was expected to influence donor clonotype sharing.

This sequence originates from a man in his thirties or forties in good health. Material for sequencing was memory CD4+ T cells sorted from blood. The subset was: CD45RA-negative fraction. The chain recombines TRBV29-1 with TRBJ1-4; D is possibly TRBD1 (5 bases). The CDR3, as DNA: TGCAGCGTTGTATCAGGGCGCGAAAAACTGTTTTTT. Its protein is CSVVSGREKLFF. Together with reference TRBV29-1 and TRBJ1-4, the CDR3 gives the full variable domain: SAVISQKPSRDICQRGTSLTIQCQVDSQVTMMFWYRQQPGQSLTLIATANQGSEATYESGFVIDKFPISRPNLTFSTLTVSNMSPEDSSIYLCSVVSGREKLFFGSGTQLSVL.